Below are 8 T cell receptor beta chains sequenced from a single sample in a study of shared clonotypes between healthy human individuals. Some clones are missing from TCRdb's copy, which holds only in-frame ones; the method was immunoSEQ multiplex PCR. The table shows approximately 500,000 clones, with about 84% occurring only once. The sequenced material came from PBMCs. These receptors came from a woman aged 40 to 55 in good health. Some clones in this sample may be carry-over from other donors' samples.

As DNA, the CDR3 is TGTGCCAGCAGCCCGTGGGGCCTCAACACTGAAGCTTTCTTT. Translating it yields CASSPWGLNTEAFF. This rearrangement joins TRBV9 to TRBJ1-1; D is possibly TRBD1 (5 bases). Trimming left V 4 bases short and J 2 bases short, with 12 bases between. CDR3 length: 14 residues. Germline CDR1 is SGDLS and CDR2 is YYNGEE.

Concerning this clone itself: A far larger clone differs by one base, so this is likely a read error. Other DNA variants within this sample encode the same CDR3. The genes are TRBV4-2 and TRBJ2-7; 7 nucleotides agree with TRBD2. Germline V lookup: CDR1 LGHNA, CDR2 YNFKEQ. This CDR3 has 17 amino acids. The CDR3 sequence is CASSQSVSREILYEQYF. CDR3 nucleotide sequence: TGTGCCAGTAGCCAATCGGTATCGCGGGAGATTCTCTACGAGCAGTACTTC.

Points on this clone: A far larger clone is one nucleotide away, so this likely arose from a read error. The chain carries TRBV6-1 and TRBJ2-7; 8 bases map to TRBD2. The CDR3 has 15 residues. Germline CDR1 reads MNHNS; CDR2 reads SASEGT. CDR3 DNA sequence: TGTACCAGCAGTGAAGAAGCGGGAGTCTACTACGAGCAGTACTTC. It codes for CTSSEEAGVYYEQYF.

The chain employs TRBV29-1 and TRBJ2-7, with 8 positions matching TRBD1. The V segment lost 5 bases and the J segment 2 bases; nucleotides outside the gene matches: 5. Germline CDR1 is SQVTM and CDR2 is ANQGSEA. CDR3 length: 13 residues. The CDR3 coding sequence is TGCAGCGTTCTAGACAGGGGAACCTACGAGCAGTACTTC. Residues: CSVLDRGTYEQYF.

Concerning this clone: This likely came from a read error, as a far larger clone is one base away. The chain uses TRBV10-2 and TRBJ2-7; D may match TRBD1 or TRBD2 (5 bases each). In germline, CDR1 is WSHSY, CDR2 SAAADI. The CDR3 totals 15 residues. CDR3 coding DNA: TGCGCCAGCGGGGGAATTTGGGGAAACTCCTACGAGCGGTACTTC. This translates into CASGGIWGNSYERYF.

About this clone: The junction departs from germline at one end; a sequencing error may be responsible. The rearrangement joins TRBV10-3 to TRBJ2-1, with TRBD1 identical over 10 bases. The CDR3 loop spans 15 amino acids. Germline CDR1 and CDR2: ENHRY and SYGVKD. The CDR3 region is CASSEEGQGYNEQFF. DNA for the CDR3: TGTGCCAGCAGTGAAGAGGGACAGGGGTACAATGAGCAGTTCTTC.

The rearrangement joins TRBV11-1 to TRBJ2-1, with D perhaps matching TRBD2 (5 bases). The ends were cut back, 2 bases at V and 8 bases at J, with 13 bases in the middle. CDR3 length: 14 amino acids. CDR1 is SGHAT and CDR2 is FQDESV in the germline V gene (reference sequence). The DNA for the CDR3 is TGTGCCAGCAGCTTAAGGTGGGAGCGAGATGAGCAGTTCTTC. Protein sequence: CASSLRWERDEQFF.

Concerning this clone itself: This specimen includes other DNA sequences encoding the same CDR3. The CDR3 region is CASSLSGTGGYQPQHF. DNA for the CDR3: TGTGCCAGCAGTTTATCAGGTACTGGGGGCTATCAGCCCCAGCATTTT. J is TRBJ1-5 and V is TRBV28, with D tentatively TRBD1 (6 bases). CDR1 is MDHEN, CDR2 SYDVKM, per germline. The ends were cut back, 1 base at V and 5 bases at J, with 15 bases in the middle. The CDR3 runs 16 residues.